The 15 T cell receptor beta chains presented below share a single source sample, sequenced in a study of cytomegalovirus exposure and HLA in healthy donors (dated by TCRdb to 2016 to 2017). The library was built by means of the immunoSEQ multiplex PCR assay. The multiplex PCR relied on a mix of 60 forward primers for TCR Vbeta segments and 13 reverse primers for TCR Jbeta segments. The source is immuneACCESS, and TCRdb retained only in-frame sequences with V and J called. Part of the clones is not carried over; for the studies checked, unresolved V genes explain less than half of this, and the remainder is unexplained. This sample lists about 140,000 clones; 77% were detected once. The leading ten clones occupy 4% to 6% of the sample. Sample: PBMCs. The receptors were sampled from a woman aged 50 to 60 in good health and CMV-seronegative.

This clone was picked up a small number of times. Within the sample, other DNA sequences also encode this same CDR3. The J gene is TRBJ1-1, the V gene TRBV19; D unclear. V dropped 3 bases and J dropped 6 bases, with 5 bases sitting between them. This CDR3 is built from 11 residues. CDR1 and CDR2 (germline): LNHDA, SQIVND (reference sequence). In DNA, the CDR3 is TGTGCCAGTAGTATCGGAGCTGAAGCTTTCTTT. Translation gives CASSIGAEAFF.

The chain carries TRBV6-5 and TRBJ2-5; a possible D gene is TRBD1 (6 bases). Germline CDR1 is MNHEY and CDR2 is SVGAGI. This CDR3 is built from 14 residues. The CDR3: CSRSAQGVRETQYF. In DNA form, the CDR3 reads TGTTCCCGATCGGCACAGGGCGTTCGAGAGACCCAGTACTTC.

This clone was picked up one time. The CDR3 region is CAWSVRVGRSSYEQYF. The CDR3 nucleotides read TGTGCCTGGAGTGTACGGGTAGGGAGAAGCTCCTACGAGCAGTACTTC. This chain connects TRBV30 to TRBJ2-7; TRBD2 might be the D (5 bases). The CDR3 contains 16 residues. Between the trimmed V and J ends, which lost 0 bases and 0 bases, there was a span of 15 bases. The germline V gene encodes CDR1 GTSNPN and CDR2 SVGIG (reference sequence).

The chain carries TRBV6-5 and TRBJ1-4, with 7 bases lining up with TRBD1. CDR1 is MNHEY, CDR2 SVGAGI, per germline. Trimming at V came to 5 bases and at J to 0 bases, leaving 3 bases not matched to a gene. This CDR3 has 15 residues. CDR3 DNA: TGTGCCAGCAGTCCGACAGGGACAACTAATGAAAAACTGTTTTTT. Translated, it gives CASSPTGTTNEKLFF.

J is TRBJ2-1 and V is TRBV7-8; no clear D. The CDR3 runs to 12 residues. V lost 2 bases to trimming and J lost 8 bases, with 7 bases between them. Looked up from germline, CDR1 is SGHVS and CDR2 is FQNEAQ. The CDR3 region has the DNA TGTGCCAGCAGCTTAAGACTCGATGAGCAGTTCTTC. This encodes CASSLRLDEQFF. Based on the CDR3 plus reference TRBV7-8 and TRBJ2-1, the full variable domain is GAGVSQSPRYKVAKRGQDVALRCDPISGHVSLFWYQQALGQGPEFLTYFQNEAQLDKSGLPSDRFFAERPEGSVSTLKIQRTQQEDSAVYLCASSLRLDEQFFGPGTRLTVL.

The gene calls are TRBV30 and TRBJ1-6; D remains ambiguous. From germline, CDR1 is GTSNPN and CDR2 SVGIG (reference sequence). The V and J ends lost 4 bases and 6 bases respectively, with 16 bases between them. The CDR3 has 15 amino acids. As DNA, the CDR3 is TGTGCCTGGAATCGAGGGCCGGACGCTAATTCACCCCTCCACTTT. Translating it yields CAWNRGPDANSPLHF.

Turning to this clone: The limits of the CDR3 on the DNA are not certain, so only TCRdb's listed CDR3 is given. This sequence joins TRBV19 and TRBJ1-2; the table's D call, TRBD1, has no DNA check behind it. The CDR3 is 14 residues long, ends included. Per germline, CDR1 LNHDA and CDR2 SQIVND (reference sequence). CDR3 in amino acids: CASSGGVAGGAHRF.

The chain employs TRBV4-1 and TRBJ2-7, with 9 bases aligning to TRBD2. This CDR3 is built from 16 residues. V shed 2 bases, J shed 3 bases, and the junction held 8 bases outside the gene matches. CDR1 and CDR2 from the germline V gene are MGHRA and YSYEKL. The CDR3 nucleotides read TGCGCCAGCAGCCAACCCGGGAGCGGGGGGAACTACGAGCAGTACTTC. It specifies CASSQPGSGGNYEQYF.

The chain joins TRBV6-5 to TRBJ1-1; the D gene is possibly TRBD1 (6 bases). Trimming stripped 2 bases from V and 5 bases from J, with 12 bases between. CDR1 MNHEY and CDR2 SVGAGI come from the germline V gene. CDR3 length equals 14 residues. In nucleotides, the CDR3 is TGTGCCAGCAGTTACGGGGGCGCGAAGACTGAAGCTTTCTTT. It encodes CASSYGGAKTEAFF.

A few counts support this clone. The gene calls are TRBV5-4 and TRBJ2-7; tentatively, D is TRBD1 (5 bases). The V end lost 5 bases, the J end lost 6 bases, and 18 bases lay between the germline ends. CDR3 length equals 14 residues. Germline assignment: CDR1 SGHNT and CDR2 YYREEE (reference sequence). As DNA, the CDR3 is TGTGCCAGCAGTCTTTCCAGGGTGGTAGGCGAGCAGTACTTC. Its translation: CASSLSRVVGEQYF.

This chain joins TRBV6-1 and TRBJ2-7, with 9 bases aligning to TRBD2. This CDR3 spans 15 amino acids. Germline V gene sequence: CDR1 MNHNS, CDR2 SASEGT. V gave up 6 bases and J gave up 2 bases; unmatched junction bases: 8. The CDR3 reads CASRMGASGAYEQYF. The CDR3 region has the DNA TGTGCCAGCAGGATGGGGGCTAGCGGGGCCTACGAGCAGTACTTC.

The chain combines TRBV4-2 with TRBJ2-7, with 9 bases fitting TRBD1. Losses at the gene ends were 1 base for V and 3 bases for J; bases not matched to a gene: 10. This CDR3 spans 17 amino acids. Germline assignment: CDR1 LGHNA and CDR2 YNFKEQ. The CDR3 nucleotides are TGTGCCAGCAGCCAAGTTCTGGGGACAGGGTTTCGCTACGAGCAGTACTTC. Amino acid sequence: CASSQVLGTGFRYEQYF.

The chain uses TRBV5-4 and TRBJ2-3; D possibly corresponds to TRBD2 (6 bases). The CDR3 loop spans 16 amino acids. Germline lookup yields CDR1 SGHNT and CDR2 YYREEE (reference sequence). Trimming left V 2 bases short and J 0 bases short, with 13 bases between. CDR3 nucleotide sequence: TGTGCCAGCAGCTTTGGCGGGGTACGGAGCACAGATACGCAGTATTTT. This sequence encodes CASSFGGVRSTDTQYF.

CDR3 residues: CSVELSLSGTEAFF. The CDR3 bases are TGCAGCGTTGAGTTGTCTCTCTCGGGCACTGAAGCTTTCTTT. The V gene is TRBV29-1, the J gene TRBJ1-1; D is unclear. Per the germline V gene, CDR1 is SQVTM and CDR2 is ANQGSEA. V lost 3 bases and J lost 4, with 15 bases in between. This CDR3 is built from 14 residues.

This chain joins TRBV2 and TRBJ2-5; possibly TRBD1 for D (5 bases). TRBJ2-7 explains the end of the DNA better; the J call may be wrong. This CDR3 is 12 amino acids long. Germline V CDR1 and CDR2: SNHLY, FYNNEI. The CDR3 is CASRSGLDEQYF. Written as DNA, the CDR3 is TGTGCCAGCAGGTCAGGGCTCGACGAGCAGTACTTC.